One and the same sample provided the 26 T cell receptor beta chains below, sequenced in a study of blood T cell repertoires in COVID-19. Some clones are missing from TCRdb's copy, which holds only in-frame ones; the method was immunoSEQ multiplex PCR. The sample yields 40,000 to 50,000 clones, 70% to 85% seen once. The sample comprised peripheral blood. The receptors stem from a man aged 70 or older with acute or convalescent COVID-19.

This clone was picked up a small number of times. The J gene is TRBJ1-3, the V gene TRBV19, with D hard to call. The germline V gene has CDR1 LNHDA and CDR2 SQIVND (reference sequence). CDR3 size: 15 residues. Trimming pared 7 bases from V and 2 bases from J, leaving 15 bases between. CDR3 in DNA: TGTGCCAGTACCCAACGGGGTGGTCCTGGAAACACCATATATTTT. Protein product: CASTQRGGPGNTIYF.

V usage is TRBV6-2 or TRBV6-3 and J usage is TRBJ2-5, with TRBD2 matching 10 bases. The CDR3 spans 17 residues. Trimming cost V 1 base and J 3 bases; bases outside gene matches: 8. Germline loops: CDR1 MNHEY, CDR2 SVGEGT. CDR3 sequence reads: CASSYFISGGREETQYF. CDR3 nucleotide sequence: TGTGCCAGCAGTTACTTCATTAGCGGGGGGCGGGAAGAGACCCAGTACTTC.

The CDR3 DNA follows: TGCGCCAGCAGCTCCGGACTAGCCCCCCCAGATACGCAGTATTTT. It encodes CASSSGLAPPDTQYF. This rearrangement joins TRBV5-1 to TRBJ2-3; 8 bases are a match to TRBD2. Germline V CDR1 and CDR2: SGHRS, YFSETQ. This CDR3 spans 15 amino acids. V was pared by 3 bases and J by 4 bases, with 7 bases of the junction left unmatched. Full variable domain (rest looked up from reference TRBV5-1 and TRBJ2-3): KAGVTQTPRYLIKTRGQQVTLSCSPISGHRSVSWYQQTPGQGLQFLFEYFSETQRNKGNFPGRFSGRQFSNSRSEMNVSTLELGDSALYLCASSSGLAPPDTQYFGPGTRLTVL.

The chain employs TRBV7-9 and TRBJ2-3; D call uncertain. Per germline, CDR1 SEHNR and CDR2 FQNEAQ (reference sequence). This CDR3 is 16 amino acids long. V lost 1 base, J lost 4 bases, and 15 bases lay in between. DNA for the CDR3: TGTGCCAGCAGCTTAGTGATGAGTCCCCGCTCAGATACGCAGTATTTT. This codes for CASSLVMSPRSDTQYF.

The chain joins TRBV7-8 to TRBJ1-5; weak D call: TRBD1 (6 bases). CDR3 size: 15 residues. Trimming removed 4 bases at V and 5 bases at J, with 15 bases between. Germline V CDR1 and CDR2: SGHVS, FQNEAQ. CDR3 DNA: TGTGCCAGCAGCTCCCTAGGGGGGGCACATCAGCCCCAGCATTTT. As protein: CASSSLGGAHQPQHF.

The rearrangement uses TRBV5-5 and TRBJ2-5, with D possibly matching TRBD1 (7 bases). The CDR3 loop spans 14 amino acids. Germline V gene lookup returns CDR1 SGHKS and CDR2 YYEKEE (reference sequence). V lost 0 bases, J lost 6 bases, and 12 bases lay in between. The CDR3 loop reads CASSLETGRQTQYF. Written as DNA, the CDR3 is TGTGCCAGCAGCTTGGAGACAGGGAGGCAGACCCAGTACTTC.

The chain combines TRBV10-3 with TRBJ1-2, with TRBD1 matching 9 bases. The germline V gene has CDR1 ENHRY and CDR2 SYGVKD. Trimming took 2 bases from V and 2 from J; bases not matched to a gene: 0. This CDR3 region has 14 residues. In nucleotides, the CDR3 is TGTGCCATCAGTGAGGGACAGGGGAACTATGGCTACACCTTC. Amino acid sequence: CAISEGQGNYGYTF.

In DNA, the CDR3 is TGTGCCAGCAGCCAAGATTTCGGAAACAGGTTCTCGCCCCTCCACTTT. Protein product: CASSQDFGNRFSPLHF. The genes are TRBV3-1 (or the pseudogene TRBV3-2) and TRBJ1-6; a weak D match, TRBD1 (5 bases). Trimming removed 0 bases at V and 13 bases at J, with 19 bases between. Germline lookup yields CDR1 LGHDT and CDR2 YNNKEL (reference sequence). This CDR3 region has 16 residues.

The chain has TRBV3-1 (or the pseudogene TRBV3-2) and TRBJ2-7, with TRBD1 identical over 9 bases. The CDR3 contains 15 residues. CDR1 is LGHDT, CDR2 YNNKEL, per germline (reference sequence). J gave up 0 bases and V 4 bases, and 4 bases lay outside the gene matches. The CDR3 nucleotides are TGTGCCAGCAGCCTGGGACAGGGTTTCTCCTACGAGCAGTACTTC. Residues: CASSLGQGFSYEQYF.

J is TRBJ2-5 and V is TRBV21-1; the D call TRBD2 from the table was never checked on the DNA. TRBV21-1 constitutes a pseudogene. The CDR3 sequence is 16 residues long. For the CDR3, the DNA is TGTGCCAGCAGCACCACCCCCGGGAGCACTCAAGAGACCCAGTACTTC. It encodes CASSTTPGSTQETQYF.

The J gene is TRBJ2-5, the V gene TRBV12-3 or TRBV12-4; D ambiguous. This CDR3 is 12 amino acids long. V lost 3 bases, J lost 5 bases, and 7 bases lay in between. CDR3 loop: CASSFVSETQYF. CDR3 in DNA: TGTGCCAGCAGTTTTGTTAGTGAGACCCAGTACTTC.

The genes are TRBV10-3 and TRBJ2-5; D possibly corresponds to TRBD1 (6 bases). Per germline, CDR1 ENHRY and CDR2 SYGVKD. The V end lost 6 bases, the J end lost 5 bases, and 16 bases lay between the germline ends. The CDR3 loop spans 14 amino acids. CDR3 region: CAISRGQYYETQYF. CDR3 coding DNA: TGTGCCATCAGCCGAGGACAGTACTACGAGACCCAGTACTTC.

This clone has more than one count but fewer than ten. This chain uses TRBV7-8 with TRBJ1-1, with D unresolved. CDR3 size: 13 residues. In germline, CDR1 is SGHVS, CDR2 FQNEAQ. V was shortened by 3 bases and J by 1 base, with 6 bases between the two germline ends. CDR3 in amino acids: CASSFRGNTEAFF. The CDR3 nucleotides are TGTGCCAGCAGCTTCCGGGGGAACACTGAAGCTTTCTTT.

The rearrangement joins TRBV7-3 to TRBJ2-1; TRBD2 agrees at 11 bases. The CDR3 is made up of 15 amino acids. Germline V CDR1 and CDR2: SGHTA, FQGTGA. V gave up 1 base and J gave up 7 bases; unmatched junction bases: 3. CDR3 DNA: TGTGCCAGCAGCTTAATACTAGCGGGAGTGAATGAGCAGTTCTTC. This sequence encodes CASSLILAGVNEQFF.

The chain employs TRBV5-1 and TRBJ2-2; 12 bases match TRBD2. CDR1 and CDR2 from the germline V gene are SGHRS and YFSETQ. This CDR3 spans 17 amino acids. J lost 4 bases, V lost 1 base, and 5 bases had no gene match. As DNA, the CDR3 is TGCGCCAGCAGCTTGACTAGCGGGGGGCCGATCACCGGGGAGCTGTTTTTT. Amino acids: CASSLTSGGPITGELFF.

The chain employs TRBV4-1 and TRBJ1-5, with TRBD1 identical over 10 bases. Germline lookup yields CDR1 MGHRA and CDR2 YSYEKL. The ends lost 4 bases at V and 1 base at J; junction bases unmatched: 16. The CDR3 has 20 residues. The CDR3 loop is CASSPTSRTGGIVSNQPQHF. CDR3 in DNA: TGCGCCAGCAGCCCAACGTCACGGACAGGGGGTATAGTGAGCAATCAGCCCCAGCATTTT.

The CDR3 region is CASSPRDRNYEQYF. The CDR3 nucleotides read TGCGCCAGCAGCCCCCGGGACAGGAACTACGAGCAGTACTTC. This rearrangement joins TRBV5-1 to TRBJ2-7, with 8 positions matching TRBD1. The CDR3 spans 14 residues. Germline V gene lookup returns CDR1 SGHRS and CDR2 YFSETQ. Losses at the gene ends were 4 bases for V and 3 bases for J; bases not matched to a gene: 6.

CDR3 DNA: TGTGCCAGCAGCTTATCCCAGGGGGGCTCCTACGAGCAGTACTTC. It translates to CASSLSQGGSYEQYF. The gene calls are TRBV7-6 and TRBJ2-7, with a tentative D call TRBD1 (7 bases). V was cut by 2 bases and J by 0 bases, with 11 bases left in between. The CDR3 is made up of 15 amino acids. CDR1 and CDR2 (germline): SGHVS, FNYEAQ.

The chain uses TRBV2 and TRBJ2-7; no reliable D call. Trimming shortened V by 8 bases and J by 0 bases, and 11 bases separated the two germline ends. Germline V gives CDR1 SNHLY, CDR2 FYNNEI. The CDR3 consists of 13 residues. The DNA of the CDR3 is TGTGCCAGCGTCCCAGGTAGCTCCTACGAGCAGTACTTC. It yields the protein CASVPGSSYEQYF. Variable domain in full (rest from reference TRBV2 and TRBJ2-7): EPEVTQTPSHQVTQMGQEVILRCVPISNHLYFYWYRQILGQKVEFLVSFYNNEISEKSEIFDDQFSVERPDGSNFTLKIRSTKLEDSAMYFCASVPGSSYEQYFGPGTRLTVT.

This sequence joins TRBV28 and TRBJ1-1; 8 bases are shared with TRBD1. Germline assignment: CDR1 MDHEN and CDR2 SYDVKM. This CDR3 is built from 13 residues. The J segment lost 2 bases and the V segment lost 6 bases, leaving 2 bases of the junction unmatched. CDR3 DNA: TGTGCCAGCAGGCCAGGGGGCAACACTGAAGCTTTCTTT. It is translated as CASRPGGNTEAFF.

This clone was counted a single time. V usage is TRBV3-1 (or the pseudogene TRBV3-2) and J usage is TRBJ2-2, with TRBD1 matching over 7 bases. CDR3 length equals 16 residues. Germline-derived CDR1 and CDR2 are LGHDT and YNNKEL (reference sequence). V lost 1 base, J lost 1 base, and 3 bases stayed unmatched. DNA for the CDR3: TGTGCCAGCAGCCAAGGGACAGGAAGGAACACCGGGGAGCTGTTTTTT. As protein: CASSQGTGRNTGELFF.

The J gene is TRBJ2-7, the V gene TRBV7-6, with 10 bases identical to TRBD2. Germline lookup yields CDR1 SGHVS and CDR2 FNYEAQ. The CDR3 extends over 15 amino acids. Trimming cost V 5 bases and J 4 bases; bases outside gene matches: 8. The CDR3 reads CASSPASGRGYEQYF. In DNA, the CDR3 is TGTGCCAGCAGCCCGGCTAGCGGGAGAGGATACGAGCAGTACTTC.

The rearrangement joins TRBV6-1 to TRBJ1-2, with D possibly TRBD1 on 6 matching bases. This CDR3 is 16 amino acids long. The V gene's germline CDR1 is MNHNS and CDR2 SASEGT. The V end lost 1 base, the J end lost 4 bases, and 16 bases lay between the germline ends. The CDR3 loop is CASSEGTGGLGYGYTF. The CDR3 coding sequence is TGTGCCAGCAGTGAAGGTACCGGGGGGCTGGGCTATGGCTACACCTTC.

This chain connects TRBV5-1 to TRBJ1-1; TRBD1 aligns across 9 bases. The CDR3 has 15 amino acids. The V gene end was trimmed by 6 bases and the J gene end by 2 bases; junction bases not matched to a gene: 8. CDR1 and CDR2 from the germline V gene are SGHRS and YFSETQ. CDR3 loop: CASMGAQGANTEAFF. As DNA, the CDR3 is TGCGCCAGCATGGGCGCACAGGGGGCAAACACTGAAGCTTTCTTT.

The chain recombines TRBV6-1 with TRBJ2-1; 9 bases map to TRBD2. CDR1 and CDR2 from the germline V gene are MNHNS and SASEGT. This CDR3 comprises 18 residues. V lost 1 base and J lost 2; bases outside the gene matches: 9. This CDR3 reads CASSEVGLANPPYNEQFF. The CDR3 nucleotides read TGTGCCAGCAGTGAAGTGGGACTAGCAAATCCGCCCTACAATGAGCAGTTCTTC.

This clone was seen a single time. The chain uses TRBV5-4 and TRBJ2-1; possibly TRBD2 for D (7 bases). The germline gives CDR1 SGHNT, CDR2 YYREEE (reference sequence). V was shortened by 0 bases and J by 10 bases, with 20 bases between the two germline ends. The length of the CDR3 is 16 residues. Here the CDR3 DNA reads TGTGCCAGCAGCTTGGGGTTGGCGGGGGCCGCCCTCGAGCAGTTCTTC. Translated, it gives CASSLGLAGAALEQFF.